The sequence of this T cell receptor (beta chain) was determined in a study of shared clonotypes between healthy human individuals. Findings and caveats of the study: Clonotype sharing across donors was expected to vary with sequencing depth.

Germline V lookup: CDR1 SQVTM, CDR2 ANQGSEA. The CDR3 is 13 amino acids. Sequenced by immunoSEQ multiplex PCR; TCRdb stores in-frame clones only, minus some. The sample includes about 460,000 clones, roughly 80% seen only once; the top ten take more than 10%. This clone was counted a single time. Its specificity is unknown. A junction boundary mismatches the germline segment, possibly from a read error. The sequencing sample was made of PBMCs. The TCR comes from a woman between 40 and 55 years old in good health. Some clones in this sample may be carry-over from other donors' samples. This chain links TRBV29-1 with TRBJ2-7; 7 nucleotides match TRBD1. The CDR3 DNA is TGCAGCGTAGAAGACAGGGAGCTTCTCGAGCAGTACTTC. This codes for CSVEDRELLEQYF.